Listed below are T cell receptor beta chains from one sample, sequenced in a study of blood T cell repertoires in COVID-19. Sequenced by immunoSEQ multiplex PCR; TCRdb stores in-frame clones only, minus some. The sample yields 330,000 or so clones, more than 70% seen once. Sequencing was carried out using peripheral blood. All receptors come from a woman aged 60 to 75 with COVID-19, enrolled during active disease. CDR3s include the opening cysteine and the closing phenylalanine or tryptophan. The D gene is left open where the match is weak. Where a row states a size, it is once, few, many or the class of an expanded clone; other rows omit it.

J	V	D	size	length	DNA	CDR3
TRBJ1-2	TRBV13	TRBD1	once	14	TGTGCCAGCAGCTTGACAGGGGATAACTATGGCTACACCTTC	CASSLTGDNYGYTF
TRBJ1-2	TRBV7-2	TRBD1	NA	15	TGTGCCAGCAGCTTCCGACAGGGGGCGGACTATGGCTACACCTTC	CASSFRQGADYGYTF
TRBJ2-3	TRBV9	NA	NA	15	TGTGCCAGCAGCGTAGATTGGACTAGCACAGATACGCAGTATTTT	CASSVDWTSTDTQYF
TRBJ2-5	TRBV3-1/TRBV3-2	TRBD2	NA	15	TGTGCCAGCAGCCAGTCGACTAGCGGCCGGGAGACCCAGTACTTC	CASSQSTSGRETQYF
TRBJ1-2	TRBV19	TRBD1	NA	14	TGTGCCAGTAGTCCATGGACAGGGGGCGATGGCTACACCTTC	CASSPWTGGDGYTF
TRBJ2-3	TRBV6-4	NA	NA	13	TGTGCCAGCAGTGTTACTAGTACAGATACGCAGTATTTT	CASSVTSTDTQYF
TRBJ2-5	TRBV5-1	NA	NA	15	TGCGCCAGCAGCTTGGAAGGTAGCGAGATAGAGCCCCAGTACTTC	CASSLEGSEIEPQYF
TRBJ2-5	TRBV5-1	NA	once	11	TGCGCCGGCAGCTCCGGCAGGGCCCAGTACTTC	CAGSSGRAQYF
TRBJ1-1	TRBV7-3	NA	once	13	TGTGCCAGCAGCTTACGGGGAGTTACTGAAGCTTTCTTT	CASSLRGVTEAFF
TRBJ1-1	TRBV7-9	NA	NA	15	TGTGCCAGCAGCTTTTCGGCGGCGGGAGGAGCCGAAGCTTTCTTT	CASSFSAAGGAEAFF
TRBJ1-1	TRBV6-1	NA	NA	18	TGTGCCAGCAGTGATTCGGTCCAAAAAACGGCAGCGCGGACTGAAGCTTTCTTT	CASSDSVQKTAARTEAFF
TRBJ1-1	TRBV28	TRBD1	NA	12	TGTGCCAGCAGTCTTTTACAGGGGAGAGCTTTCTTT	CASSLLQGRAFF
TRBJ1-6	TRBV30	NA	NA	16	TGTGCCTACACAACCGGGACTGTCCAGGCCGGGTCACCCCTCCACTTT	CAYTTGTVQAGSPLHF
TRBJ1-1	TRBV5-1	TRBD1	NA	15	TGCGCCAGCAGCCCACAGACAGGGGTGGGGACTGAAGCTTTCTTT	CASSPQTGVGTEAFF
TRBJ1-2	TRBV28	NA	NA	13	TGTGCCAGCAGTTTCAGAGGGAACTATGGCTACACCTTC	CASSFRGNYGYTF
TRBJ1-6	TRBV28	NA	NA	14	TGTGCCAGCGGTCCGAGCTCCTATAATTCACCCCTCCACTTT	CASGPSSYNSPLHF
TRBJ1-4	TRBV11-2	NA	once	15	TGTGCCAGCAGCCCCCCGGGGGCAACTAATGAAAAACTGTTTTTT	CASSPPGATNEKLFF
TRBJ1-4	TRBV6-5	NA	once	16	TGTGCCAGCAGTTACCGTCGGGAGGCAACTAATGAAAAACTGTTTTTT	CASSYRREATNEKLFF
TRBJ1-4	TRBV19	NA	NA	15	TGTGCCAGTAGTATCGGGGAAAGGGTCGGTGAAAAACTGTTTTTT	CASSIGERVGEKLFF
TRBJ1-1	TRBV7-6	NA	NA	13	TGTGCCAGCAGCTTAGAATCGGGGACTGAAGCTTTCTTT	CASSLESGTEAFF
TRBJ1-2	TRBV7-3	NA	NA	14	TGTGCCAGCAGCTTAAATTCGAGGACAGATGGCTACACCTTC	CASSLNSRTDGYTF
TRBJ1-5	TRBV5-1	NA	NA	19	TGCGCCAGCAGCTTATCTCCGTCATCACCGCTTTCACTTGGTCAGCCCCAGCATTTT	CASSLSPSSPLSLGQPQHF
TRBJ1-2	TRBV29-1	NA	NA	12	TGCAGCGTTACACCCCGGGACTATGGCTACACCTTC	CSVTPRDYGYTF
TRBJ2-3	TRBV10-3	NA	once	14	TGTGCCATCTCGCGGGGACTTAGCACAGATACGCAGTATTTT	CAISRGLSTDTQYF
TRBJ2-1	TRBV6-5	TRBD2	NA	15	TGTGCCAGCAGTTACGTAAGCGGGGGGTACAATGAGCAGTTCTTC	CASSYVSGGYNEQFF
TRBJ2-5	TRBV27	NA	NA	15	TGTGCCAGCAGTCGACTCGGGGCAGGGGAGGAGACCCAGTACTTC	CASSRLGAGEETQYF
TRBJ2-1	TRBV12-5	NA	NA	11	TGTGCTAGTGGTTTGATATATGAGCAGTTCTTC	CASGLIYEQFF
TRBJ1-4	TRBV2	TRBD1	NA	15	TGTGCCAGCAGGGTAGGACAGGCAACTAATGAAAAACTGTTTTTT	CASRVGQATNEKLFF
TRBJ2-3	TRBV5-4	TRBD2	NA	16	TGTGCCAGCAGCTTGGGTTCTAGCGGATTCACAGATACGCAGTATTTT	CASSLGSSGFTDTQYF
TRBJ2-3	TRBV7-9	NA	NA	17	TGTGCCAGCAGCTTAGGGTGGGGCCCTCTTAGCACAGATACGCAGTATTTT	CASSLGWGPLSTDTQYF
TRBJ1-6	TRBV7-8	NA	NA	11	TGTGCCAGCAGCTCGGATTCACCCCTCCACTTT	CASSSDSPLHF
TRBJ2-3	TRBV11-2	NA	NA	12	TGTGCCAGCAGCTTAGTGGGCTATAGTGTGTATTTT	CASSLVGYSVYF
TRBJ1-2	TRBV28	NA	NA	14	TGTGCCAGCAGCAGAGGAGGGGCTGGCTATGGCTACACCTTC	CASSRGGAGYGYTF
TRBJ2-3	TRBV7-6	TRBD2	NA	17	TGTGCCAGCAGCCTGAGACTAGCGGGGGGCTTCCGGGATACGCAGTATTTT	CASSLRLAGGFRDTQYF
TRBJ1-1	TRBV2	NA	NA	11	TGTGCCAGCAGTGAAGCATGGGGGCCCTCCTTT	CASSEAWGPSF
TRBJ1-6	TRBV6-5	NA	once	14	TGTGCCAGCAGTTCGGGACTATATAATTCACCCCTCCACTTT	CASSSGLYNSPLHF
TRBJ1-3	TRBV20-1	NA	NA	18	TGCAGTGCTAGTAGGCCCCAAAAGGGTGAGAGCGGAGGAAACACCATATATTTT	CSASRPQKGESGGNTIYF
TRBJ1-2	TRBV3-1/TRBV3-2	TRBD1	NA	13	TGTGCCAGCAGCCATTCACAGGGGGCGAGCTACACCTTC	CASSHSQGASYTF
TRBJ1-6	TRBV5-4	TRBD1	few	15	TGTGCCAGCAGTTCACCGGGACAGGGGGTTTCACCCCTCCACTTT	CASSSPGQGVSPLHF
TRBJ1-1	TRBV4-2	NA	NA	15	TGTGCCAGCAGCCAAGGAGCCGGGTTCGGGACTGAAGCTTTCTTT	CASSQGAGFGTEAFF
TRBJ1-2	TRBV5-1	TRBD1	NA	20	TGCGCCAGCAGCCTGGCGGCGCAATCGGGGACAGGAAGGCGATTCTATGGCTACACCTTC	CASSLAAQSGTGRRFYGYTF
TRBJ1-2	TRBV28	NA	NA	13	TGTGCCAGCAGTCTGCGACAGAACTATGGCTACACCTTC	CASSLRQNYGYTF
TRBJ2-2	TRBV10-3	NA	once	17	TGTGCCACGAAGAAATTCGGGGGGCATTCGAACACCGGGGAGCTGTTTTTT	CATKKFGGHSNTGELFF
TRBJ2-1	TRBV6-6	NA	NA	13	TGTGCCAGCAGTTACTCGAGTCGGGGTGAGCAGTTCTTC	CASSYSSRGEQFF
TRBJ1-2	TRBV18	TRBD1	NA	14	TGTGCCAGCTCACCACCGGATGGGACAGTAGGCTACACCTTC	CASSPPDGTVGYTF